This T cell receptor (beta chain) comes out of a study of T cell repertoires in cytomegalovirus infection (dated by TCRdb to about 2019). Study-wide context: Because public TCR beta signatures pointed to carriage of CMV infection together with the matching HLA type, the HLA type of each donor mattered for the analysis. Summary of the overall study and its limitations: In both this cohort and an independent cohort of 350 to 400 donors, the cumulative frequency of public TCR beta family members distinguished carriers of CMV infection plus the relevant HLA type. The ex vivo response was dominated by HLA-C-restricted CMV-specific TCR beta clonotypes, which also provided the single most frequent clonotype in two of eight donors.

The reads were generated on an Illumina HiSeq 1500. TCRdb reprocessing: public reads trimmed at Q25 with fastp, clones called with MiXCR, in-frame beta chains kept. A single entry per CDR3 protein holds the most common genes and DNA from its merged rows. Recorded for this sample are more than 150,000 distinct CDR3 sequences; 25% to 30% of them occurred a single time. In total, the top ten clones hold about 31% of the sample. Including cysteine and phenylalanine, the CDR3 has 15 amino acids. Only the CDR3 region is kept as DNA, spanning 45 bases read in frame from base 1. The V end gives up 7 bases and the J end 0 bases, leaving 5 bases in the junction not matched to a gene. The germline V gene gives CDR1 as MNHEY and CDR2 as SVGEGT. This clonotype was counted between two and nine times. No antigen is known for it. No per-base quality is available; no much larger clone lies one base away.

The sequence was collected from a human donor in good health (CMV status not recorded). Some clones in this sample may be carry-over from other donors' samples. The sequenced sample consisted of PBMCs. The chain couples TRBV6-2 or TRBV6-3 to TRBJ2-2; 7 nucleotides in the junction match TRBD2. The CDR3 reads CASIGGLANTGELFF. The nucleotides read TGTGCCAGCATCGGCGGACTAGCGAACACCGGGGAGCTGTTTTTT.